What follows are 23 T cell receptor beta chains derived from one specimen sequenced in a study of beta chain features in type 1 diabetes. The authors reverse transcribed all of the isolated RNA, so sequencing captured expressed TCRB transcripts. Only in-frame clones appear in the TCRdb table, and some are missing; sequencing was by immunoSEQ multiplex PCR. The table has 620,000 or so clones, 15% to 18% seen once; the top ten hold around 0.1%. Sequenced material: naive CD4+ T cells from blood. The receptors were sampled from a man younger than 30 in good health.

This clone was observed a handful of times. The J gene is TRBJ2-1, the V gene TRBV18; D remains unclear. Trimming left V 0 bases short and J 6 bases short, with 6 bases between. CDR1 is KGHSH and CDR2 is LQKENI in the germline V gene. This CDR3 contains 13 residues. This CDR3 reads CASSPPASNEQFF. CDR3 DNA: TGTGCCAGCTCACCACCCGCGAGCAATGAGCAGTTCTTC. Filled out from reference TRBV18 and TRBJ2-1, the complete variable domain reads NAGVMQNPRHLVRRRGQEARLRCSPMKGHSHVYWYRQLPEEGLKFMVYLQKENIIDESGMPKERFSAEFPKEGPSILRIQQVVRGDSAAYFCASSPPASNEQFFGPGTRLTVL.

This clone was counted between two and nine times. V is TRBV18 and J is TRBJ2-7, with D perhaps TRBD2 (5 bases). Germline V gives CDR1 KGHSH, CDR2 LQKENI. The germline V and J ends were trimmed by 3 bases and 5 bases, with 17 bases remaining between them. The CDR3 runs 15 residues. CDR3 sequence: CASSPPGYSFHEQYF. CDR3 DNA: TGTGCCAGCTCACCTCCGGGGTACAGCTTCCACGAGCAGTACTTC.

The V call is TRBV11-3, the J call TRBJ2-7; 7 bases map to TRBD1. V dropped 4 bases and J dropped 0; count of bases not matched to a gene: 3. In germline, CDR1 is SGHNT, CDR2 YENEEA. The CDR3 totals 14 residues. The CDR3 reads CASSSHRGSYEQYF. Written as DNA, the CDR3 is TGTGCCAGCAGCTCCCACAGGGGCTCCTACGAGCAGTACTTC.

The chain is built from TRBV5-4 and TRBJ2-1; TRBD2 matches 8 bases. Trimming at V came to 4 bases and at J to 6 bases, leaving 6 bases not matched to a gene. Germline-derived CDR1 and CDR2 are SGHNT and YYREEE (reference sequence). The CDR3 is 14 residues long. DNA for the CDR3: TGTGCCAGCAGCCCGGGGGGGACTGGCAATGAGCAGTTCTTC. Translation: CASSPGGTGNEQFF.

The CDR3 region has the DNA TGCGCCAGCAGCCAACCATTCGGACAGGCCAACGAGCAGTTCTTC. Its protein product is CASSQPFGQANEQFF. The chain joins TRBV4-1 to TRBJ2-1, with 7 bases identical to TRBD1. CDR3 length equals 15 residues. V lost 2 bases to trimming and J lost 10 bases; unmatched junction nucleotides: 11. Germline values: CDR1 MGHRA, CDR2 YSYEKL.

This clone was observed a few times. The chain employs TRBV28 and TRBJ2-1, with TRBD2 matching 16 bases. The length of the CDR3 is 17 residues. Germline V lookup: CDR1 MDHEN, CDR2 SYDVKM. J lost 8 bases, V lost 2 bases, and 6 bases had no gene match. The CDR3 here is CASSLRGLAGGYDEQFF. The CDR3 DNA reads as TGTGCCAGCAGTTTACGGGGACTAGCGGGAGGGTATGATGAGCAGTTCTTC.

This clone was counted only a few times. The gene calls are TRBV27 and TRBJ2-1, with 10 bases lining up with TRBD1. V was clipped by 5 bases and J by 5 bases; unmatched bases: 15. CDR3 size: 18 residues. Germline CDR1 is MNHEY and CDR2 is SMNVEV (reference sequence). CDR3 in amino acids: CASSPPRDRGYLHNEQFF. CDR3 sequence (DNA): TGTGCCAGCAGTCCCCCTCGGGACAGGGGATATCTCCACAATGAGCAGTTCTTC.

This clone turned up a few times. J is TRBJ2-6 and V is TRBV10-3; D gene ambiguous. The CDR3 is made up of 12 amino acids. V was trimmed by 10 bases and J by 2 bases, leaving 6 bases between them. Per germline, CDR1 ENHRY and CDR2 SYGVKD. DNA for the CDR3: TGTGCCACTTCTACTGGGGCCAACGTCCTGACTTTC. Translated, it gives CATSTGANVLTF.

This clone was observed a handful of times. The rearrangement uses TRBV9 and TRBJ2-1; TRBD2 agrees at 8 bases. Germline CDR1 is SGDLS and CDR2 is YYNGEE. The ends lost 4 bases at V and 0 bases at J; junction bases unmatched: 6. The CDR3 sequence is 16 residues long. CDR3 in DNA: TGTGCCAGCAGCCCCCCCGGGACTAGCTCCTACAATGAGCAGTTCTTC. Translated, it gives CASSPPGTSSYNEQFF.

A few counts support this clone. The chain recombines TRBV5-1 with TRBJ2-7; TRBD1 might be the D (5 bases). This CDR3 has 18 amino acids. Trimming cost V 3 bases and J 1 base, with 23 bases left between them. The V gene's germline CDR1 is SGHRS and CDR2 YFSETQ. The CDR3 DNA is TGCGCCAGCAGCTCTACAGGATGGAAGAAAGGCATTTCCTACGAGCAGTACTTC. It encodes CASSSTGWKKGISYEQYF.

The CDR3 sequence: CASSWGGDVNQPQHF. CDR3 DNA: TGTGCCAGCAGTTGGGGAGGGGACGTTAATCAGCCCCAGCATTTT. The genes are TRBV28 and TRBJ1-5; maybe TRBD1 (5 bases). The CDR3 is 15 amino acids. Per the germline V gene, CDR1 is MDHEN and CDR2 is SYDVKM. Trimming took off 4 bases at V and 4 bases at J, with 14 bases between the two ends.

This clone has only one observation. This chain links TRBV15 with TRBJ2-1, with D uncertain. The germline CDR1 and CDR2 sequences are LNHNV and YYDKDF (reference sequence). The ends were cut back, 0 bases at V and 4 bases at J, with 10 bases in the middle. The CDR3 sequence is 15 residues long. CDR3 sequence reads: CATSRDQARYNEQFF. The DNA for the CDR3 is TGTGCCACCAGCAGAGATCAGGCAAGATACAATGAGCAGTTCTTC.

This clone has only one observation. The gene calls are TRBV5-1 and TRBJ2-7; D gene ambiguous. Trimming took off 4 bases at V and 0 bases at J, with 11 bases between the two ends. CDR1 is SGHRS, CDR2 YFSETQ, per germline. The CDR3 length is 14 residues. The CDR3 loop is CASSGLGSSYEQYF. The CDR3 DNA sequence: TGCGCCAGCAGCGGGCTGGGCAGCTCCTACGAGCAGTACTTC.

A few counts support this clone. The chain employs TRBV5-6 and TRBJ2-3; 10 bases agree with TRBD2. The junction had 12 bases not matched to a gene; V was cut back by 4 bases and J by 4 bases. The germline gives CDR1 SGHDT, CDR2 YYEEEE. CDR3 length: 17 amino acids. The CDR3 loop is CASSRRPGTSVADTQYF. Here the CDR3 DNA reads TGTGCCAGCAGCCGTCGACCCGGGACTAGCGTGGCAGATACGCAGTATTTT.

This clone appeared a few times. V is TRBV14 and J is TRBJ1-4, with D perhaps matching TRBD1 (5 bases). There are 16 residues in the CDR3. Germline values: CDR1 SGHDN, CDR2 FVKESK. The V end was cut by 0 bases, the J end by 8 bases, with 16 bases between. The CDR3 DNA is TGTGCCAGCAGCCAAGAAAGGGGCAGGGAACTCGAAAAACTGTTTTTT. Its translation is CASSQERGRELEKLFF.

The V gene is TRBV11-2, the J gene TRBJ2-5, with TRBD1 matching 9 bases. V was clipped by 5 bases and J by 1 base; unmatched bases: 5. In germline, CDR1 is SGHAT, CDR2 FQNNGV. The CDR3 runs to 15 residues. This CDR3 reads CASSTLQGAQETQYF. CDR3 DNA: TGTGCCAGCAGCACACTACAGGGGGCCCAAGAGACCCAGTACTTC.

This sequence joins TRBV9 and TRBJ2-1, with 15 bases identical to TRBD2. With 3 bases clipped from V and 10 bases from J, the junction kept 5 bases outside the gene matches. The CDR3 runs 15 residues. Germline V gene lookup returns CDR1 SGDLS and CDR2 YYNGEE. The CDR3 DNA reads as TGTGCCAGCAGCGGGACTAGCGGGAGGGCCGGGGAGCAGTTCTTC. Translating it yields CASSGTSGRAGEQFF.

The J gene is TRBJ2-2, the V gene TRBV6-4; 12 bases are a match to TRBD2. Trimming took 5 bases from V and 4 from J; bases not matched to a gene: 14. Germline CDR1 and CDR2: MRHNA and SNTAGT. The CDR3 loop spans 19 amino acids. In DNA, the CDR3 is TGTGCCAGCAGTCCTTTGACTAGCGGGAGCTATCGTGGCACCGGGGAGCTGTTTTTT. Amino acid sequence: CASSPLTSGSYRGTGELFF.

The chain carries TRBV7-9 and TRBJ2-4, with a possible D match to TRBD2 (6 bases). CDR1 and CDR2 from the germline V gene are SEHNR and FQNEAQ (reference sequence). V was pared by 0 bases and J by 0 bases, with 9 bases between. The CDR3 loop spans 16 amino acids. CDR3 sequence reads: CASSLARDLAKNIQYF. For the CDR3, the DNA is TGTGCCAGCAGCTTAGCGCGGGACCTAGCCAAAAACATTCAGTACTTC.

This sequence joins TRBV20-1 and TRBJ1-1, with D possibly matching TRBD1 (6 bases). Looked up from germline, CDR1 is DFQATT and CDR2 is SNEGSKA (reference sequence). The CDR3 extends over 11 amino acids. Trimming pared 5 bases from V and 4 bases from J, leaving 8 bases between. The DNA of the CDR3 is TGCAGTGCTGACAGGAGCACTGAAGCTTTCTTT. Its translation is CSADRSTEAFF.

This clone was seen a few times. The chain is built from TRBV4-2 and TRBJ1-1; D may be TRBD1 (6 bases). The CDR3 is made up of 14 amino acids. V shed 2 bases and J shed 7 bases, with 14 bases lying between them. CDR1 LGHNA and CDR2 YNFKEQ come from the germline V gene. CDR3 in DNA: TGTGCCAGCAGCCAACGTATGGACAGAATTGAAGCTTTCTTT. It encodes CASSQRMDRIEAFF.

A remark on this clone: Other DNA variants within this sample encode the same CDR3. The chain is built from TRBV28 and TRBJ1-1, with no clear D. The CDR3 loop spans 13 amino acids. In germline, CDR1 is MDHEN, CDR2 SYDVKM. Trimming stripped 5 bases from V and 2 bases from J, with 9 bases between. The CDR3 DNA sequence: TGTGCCAGCAGTCCTCCAGTAAACACTGAAGCTTTCTTT. Its protein product is CASSPPVNTEAFF.

J is TRBJ2-7 and V is TRBV14; D may correspond to TRBD1 or TRBD2 (5 bases each). The ends were cut back, 4 bases at V and 6 bases at J, with 19 bases in the middle. Germline assignment: CDR1 SGHDN and CDR2 FVKESK. The CDR3 loop spans 15 amino acids. Here the CDR3 DNA reads TGTGCCAGCAGCCTCACCGCAGGGTTGGGGGTCGAGCAGTACTTC. This codes for CASSLTAGLGVEQYF.